These T cell receptor beta chains were read from a single sample in a study of Graves' ophthalmopathy and Graves' hyperthyroidism. MiXCR, run by TCRdb on the multiplex PCR reads, gives a single entry per CDR3 protein. The data hold about 620,000 distinct CDR3 sequences, with 22% observed a single time. Specimen: peripheral blood. Receptors originate from a woman aged 18-35 years with stable Graves' hyperthyroidism. Some clones in this sample may be carry-over from other donors' samples. Both conserved end residues are part of each CDR3. A D gene is named only where the DNA matches it firmly. Some rows mark clone size as missing; the rest say once, few, many or name a class of expanded clone.

many	TRBV27	NA	TRBJ1-2	TGTGCCAGCAGTTCCGACCTTAACTATGGCTACACCTTC	CASSSDLNYGYTF
many	TRBV6-5	NA	TRBJ2-7	TGTGCCAGCAGTTACGGCGCAGCGGAAACCTACGAGCAGTACTTC	CASSYGAAETYEQYF
many	TRBV12-3/TRBV12-4	NA	TRBJ1-6	TGTGCCAGCAGTGCCGGGACCGGGGATAATTCACCCCTCCACTTT	CASSAGTGDNSPLHF
many	TRBV20-1	NA	TRBJ2-5	TGCAGTGCTAGAGATTGGAATGGGGGGACCCCAGAGACCCAGTACTTC	CSARDWNGGTPETQYF
few	TRBV29-1	NA	TRBJ2-3	TGCAGCGTTGGAGCCTACATCGGAGATACGCAGTATTTT	CSVGAYIGDTQYF
many	TRBV28	NA	TRBJ2-2	TGTGCCAGCAGTACCGTTGGGGCAACGAACACCGGGGAGCTGTTTTTT	CASSTVGATNTGELFF
many	TRBV12-3/TRBV12-4	NA	TRBJ2-7	TGTGCCAGCAGTCCCGGCAGGGACTCCCACGAGCAGTACTTC	CASSPGRDSHEQYF
many	TRBV9	NA	TRBJ1-4	TGTGCCAGCAGCGTGGACAGCGACCCTGAAAAACTGTTTTTT	CASSVDSDPEKLFF
many	TRBV12-3/TRBV12-4	NA	TRBJ1-3	TGTGCCAGCAGTTTCGGGCAGGTCCCTGGAAACACCATATATTTT	CASSFGQVPGNTIYF
many	TRBV24-1	TRBD1	TRBJ1-1	TGTGCCACCAGCCAGGGGGGGGCGCGGAACACTGAAGCTTTCTTT	CATSQGGARNTEAFF
NA	TRBV5-1	NA	TRBJ2-7	TGCGCCAGCAGCTTGATCGGGGCTGGTGAGCAGTACTTC	CASSLIGAGEQYF
NA	TRBV7-4	NA	TRBJ2-1	TGTGCCAGCAGCTCCGCGGGTACAATTACCAATGAGCAGTTCTTC	CASSSAGTITNEQFF
many	TRBV5-1	TRBD1	TRBJ2-5	TGCGCCAGCAGCAGGACAGGGACCGGGGAGACCCAGTACTTC	CASSRTGTGETQYF
NA	TRBV11-2	TRBD1	TRBJ1-5	TGTGCCAGCAGCTTAGTGGGACAGAGCTATAGCAATCAGCCCCAGCATTTT	CASSLVGQSYSNQPQHF
many	TRBV7-9	TRBD1	TRBJ1-2	TGTGCCAGCAGCGCCACAGGGGGCGAGGGCTATGGCTACACCTTC	CASSATGGEGYGYTF
many	TRBV3-1	TRBD2	TRBJ2-5	TGTGCCAGCAGCAAAGGACTAGCGGGGTACCAAGAGACCCAGTACTTC	CASSKGLAGYQETQYF
many	TRBV20-1	TRBD1	TRBJ1-1	TGCAGTGCTAGCGATGACAGGGGCGGCACTGAAGCTTTCTTT	CSASDDRGGTEAFF
many	TRBV6-5	TRBD1	TRBJ1-2	TGTGCCAGCAGTTACTCCGGGACAGGGTGGTATGGCTACACCTTC	CASSYSGTGWYGYTF
NA	TRBV7-9	NA	TRBJ1-2	TGTGCCAGCAGCTTAGTTGACGGCCGCTATGGCTACACCTTC	CASSLVDGRYGYTF
many	TRBV28	TRBD1	TRBJ1-1	TGTGCCAGCCTGGGACAGCATAACACTGAAGCTTTCTTT	CASLGQHNTEAFF
many	TRBV12-3/TRBV12-4	TRBD1	TRBJ1-5	TGTGCCAGCAGTACTCGGGACAGGACCAATCAGCCCCAGCATTTT	CASSTRDRTNQPQHF
many	TRBV20-1	NA	TRBJ1-5	TGCAGTGCTGCTACAGGGAACCAGCCCCAGCATTTT	CSAATGNQPQHF
NA	TRBV20-1	NA	TRBJ1-6	TGCAGTGCTAGAGATCCGGCGGGGCCGGTTAATTCACCCCTCCACTTT	CSARDPAGPVNSPLHF
many	TRBV30	NA	TRBJ1-5	TGTGCCTGGAGTTGGGGAAGGCAGCCCCAGCATTTT	CAWSWGRQPQHF
NA	TRBV27	NA	TRBJ2-7	TGTGCCAGCAGCTTCGGCGGGCCGAACAACGAGCAGTACTTC	CASSFGGPNNEQYF
NA	TRBV15	NA	TRBJ2-5	TGTGCCACCAGCAGAGATCTCCAGAACCAAGAGACCCAGTACTTC	CATSRDLQNQETQYF
many	TRBV28	TRBD1	TRBJ1-5	TGTGCCACCTCCGGAGGACAGGCCTATAGCAATCAGCCCCAGCATTTT	CATSGGQAYSNQPQHF